The clone carrying this T cell receptor beta chain was detected once. The source of the sample is a study of control samples from healthy donors and cancer patients. TCRdb's table, derived via immunoSEQ multiplex PCR, lists solely in-frame clones and lacks some. Here the sample spans 150,000 or so clones, approximately 94% being singletons. The CDR3 runs 14 residues. CDR1 is SNHLY, CDR2 FYNNEI, per germline. V shed 4 bases, J shed 7 bases, and the junction held 8 bases outside the gene matches. The chain carries TRBV2 and TRBJ1-2; TRBD1 matches at 8 bases. Sequencing input: blood. This clonotype was obtained from a man aged 35-49 years in good health. CDR3 in DNA: TGTGCCAGCAGTGGCGGACAGGGAATGGGTGGCTACACCTTC. It translates to CASSGGQGMGGYTF.